The next 15 T cell receptor beta chains were all read from a single sample in a study of a mutant IDH1 vaccine in newly diagnosed glioma. Here immunoSEQ multiplex PCR was the method, and the copy in TCRdb shows in-frame clones only, minus some. The sample shows about 41,000 clones, around 78% of them seen only once. Time point specified: week 23, last vaccination. Each dose of the vaccine consisted of 300 ug of mutant IDH1 20-mer peptide, with topical imiquimod. No antigen has been identified for these receptors. Sequences were derived from PBMCs, sampled from a glioma patient whose treatment included an IDH1 peptide vaccine. These receptors were collected from a woman between 40 and 50 years old with glioma. Some clones in this sample may be carry-over from other donors' samples.

A few counts support this clone. CDR3 in amino acids: CASSWTGPSYEQYF. The CDR3 DNA reads TGTGCCAGCAGCTGGACAGGGCCCTCCTACGAGCAGTACTTC. The chain is built from TRBV5-6 and TRBJ2-7, with 8 nucleotides matching TRBD1. The germline V gene has CDR1 SGHDT and CDR2 YYEEEE. The CDR3 has 14 amino acids. The V segment lost 3 bases and the J segment 0 bases; nucleotides outside the gene matches: 2.

The chain has TRBV6-5 and TRBJ1-4; D uncertain. The germline V gene has CDR1 MNHEY and CDR2 SVGAGI. Trimming took off 6 bases at V and 7 bases at J, with 12 bases between the two ends. The CDR3 has 13 residues. The CDR3 region is CASSTEAGEKLFF. The CDR3 bases are TGTGCCAGCAGCACCGAGGCAGGTGAAAAACTGTTTTTT.

This sequence joins TRBV4-3 and TRBJ1-1; perhaps TRBD1 as D (6 bases). The CDR3 sequence is 15 residues long. The ends were cut back, 4 bases at V and 1 base at J, with 13 bases in the middle. The germline V gene encodes CDR1 LGHNA and CDR2 YSLEER. The CDR3 DNA is TGCGCCAGCAGCCGGAATGGACAGAGGAACACTGAAGCTTTCTTT. It translates to CASSRNGQRNTEAFF.

This clone came up a few times. The chain uses TRBV19 and TRBJ2-2; TRBD1 or TRBD2 may be the D gene (6 bases each). CDR3 size: 14 residues. Looked up from germline, CDR1 is LNHDA and CDR2 is SQIVND (reference sequence). V was clipped by 3 bases and J by 6 bases, with 11 bases between them. This chain's CDR3 is CASSILEGAGELFF. CDR3 nucleotides: TGTGCCAGTAGTATTCTGGAGGGGGCCGGGGAGCTGTTTTTT.

The chain is built from TRBV7-9 and TRBJ1-5, with 8 bases that match TRBD1. CDR1 is SEHNR and CDR2 is FQNEAQ in the germline V gene (reference sequence). V lost 5 bases to trimming and J lost 4 bases; unmatched junction nucleotides: 4. This CDR3 comprises 14 residues. The CDR3 reads CASSLTGVNQPQHF. The CDR3 DNA reads as TGTGCCAGCAGCCTGACAGGGGTGAATCAGCCCCAGCATTTT. The whole variable domain, filled in from reference TRBV7-9 and TRBJ1-5, reads DTGVSQNPRHKITKRGQNVTFRCDPISEHNRLYWYRQTLGQGPEFLTYFQNEAQLEKSRLLSDRFSAERPKGSFSTLEIQRTEQGDSAMYLCASSLTGVNQPQHFGDGTRLSIL.

The chain links TRBV28 to TRBJ1-2, with TRBD1 matching 9 bases. The length of the CDR3 is 15 residues. CDR1 and CDR2 from the germline V gene are MDHEN and SYDVKM. V dropped 5 bases and J dropped 6; count of bases not matched to a gene: 10. This CDR3 reads CASSRIGQGWNGYTF. As DNA, the CDR3 is TGTGCCAGCAGTCGAATCGGACAGGGGTGGAATGGCTACACCTTC.

V gene TRBV7-8 combines with J gene TRBJ1-1; weak D call: TRBD1 (5 bases). Germline values: CDR1 SGHVS, CDR2 FQNEAQ. The CDR3 loop spans 13 amino acids. Trimming removed 8 bases at V and 1 base at J, with 11 bases between. The CDR3 sequence: CASSGLRNTEAFF. The CDR3 bases are TGTGCCAGCTCAGGGCTAAGGAACACTGAAGCTTTCTTT.

The V and J genes are TRBV2 and TRBJ1-2; D perhaps matches TRBD1 (5 bases). Trimming cost V 5 bases and J 2 bases, with 15 bases left between them. There are 15 residues in the CDR3. CDR1 is SNHLY and CDR2 is FYNNEI in the germline V gene. The CDR3 coding sequence is TGTGCCAGCAGTCCTGCCCGGACAAGGAACTATGGCTACACCTTC. Protein product: CASSPARTRNYGYTF.

J is TRBJ2-3 and V is TRBV19; TRBD2 might be the D (6 bases). The V and J ends lost 3 bases and 0 bases respectively, with 16 bases between them. CDR3 length: 17 residues. Germline V gene data show CDR1 as LNHDA and CDR2 as SQIVND (reference sequence). The CDR3 nucleotides read TGTGCCAGTAGTATCGGGACGGGAGCGTACAGCACAGATACGCAGTATTTT. Translated, it gives CASSIGTGAYSTDTQYF.

The chain couples TRBV25-1 to TRBJ1-2; TRBD1 is a possible D gene (5 bases). Per the germline V gene, CDR1 is MGHDK and CDR2 is SYGVNS. The CDR3 spans 11 residues. Trimming shortened V by 6 bases and J by 8 bases, and 10 bases separated the two germline ends. The DNA for the CDR3 is TGTGCCAGCAGATTGGGGGTGGGCTACACCTTC. It specifies CASRLGVGYTF.

Of note for this clone: Other DNA sequences from this sample encode an identical CDR3 as well. The rearrangement uses TRBV2 and TRBJ1-2; D may be TRBD1 (6 bases). The CDR3 runs to 13 residues. Trimming pared 5 bases from V and 4 bases from J, leaving 11 bases between. Germline V gene sequence: CDR1 SNHLY, CDR2 FYNNEI. CDR3 nucleotide sequence: TGTGCCAGCAGTCCCACAGGGAGCTATGGCTACACCTTC. This codes for CASSPTGSYGYTF.

The J gene is TRBJ2-3, the V gene TRBV6-6, with D possibly TRBD2 on 6 matching bases. Germline CDR1 MNHNY, CDR2 SVGAGI (reference sequence). The CDR3 is 14 residues long. With 3 bases removed from V and 0 bases from J, the gap between germline ends came to 7 bases. The CDR3 loop is CASSYGGSTDTQYF. The CDR3 nucleotides are TGTGCCAGCAGTTATGGGGGGAGCACAGATACGCAGTATTTT.

CDR3 amino acids: CASSQDKTGLAKNIQYF. The CDR3 coding sequence is TGCGCCAGCAGCCAAGATAAAACAGGCCTAGCCAAAAACATTCAGTACTTC. The chain is built from TRBV4-3 and TRBJ2-4; possibly TRBD1 for D (5 bases). V lost 0 bases to trimming and J lost 0 bases, with 12 bases between them. The CDR3 is 17 residues long. Germline CDR1 reads LGHNA; CDR2 reads YSLEER.

The CDR3 region is CASSYSITGRTEAFF. CDR3 nucleotides: TGTGCCAGCAGTTACTCAATTACGGGGAGGACTGAAGCTTTCTTT. The chain employs TRBV6-5 and TRBJ1-1; D uncertain. The CDR3 spans 15 residues. Trimming cost V 0 bases and J 5 bases, with 13 bases left between them. Germline CDR1 MNHEY, CDR2 SVGAGI.

The gene calls are TRBV6-4 and TRBJ1-2; no definite D call. Trimming took 3 bases from V and 6 from J, leaving 8 bases between them. Germline V CDR1 and CDR2: MRHNA, SNTAGT. This CDR3 is 12 amino acids long. CDR3 sequence reads: CASSESGHGYTF. The CDR3 DNA is TGTGCCAGCAGTGAAAGCGGGCATGGCTACACCTTC.